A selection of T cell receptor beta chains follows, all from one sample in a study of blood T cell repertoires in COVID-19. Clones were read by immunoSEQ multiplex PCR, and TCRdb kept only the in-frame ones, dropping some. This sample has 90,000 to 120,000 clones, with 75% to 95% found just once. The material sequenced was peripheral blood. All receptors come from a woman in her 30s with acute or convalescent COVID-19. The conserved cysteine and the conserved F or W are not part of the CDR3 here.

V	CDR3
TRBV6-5	ASSSGDRDSYEQY
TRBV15	ATSRDRASGRGEQY
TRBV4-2	ASSQDTGTEWDSEQF
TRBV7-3	ASSYLPGVVGTRTEKSNEQF
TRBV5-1	ASSSFGHFATEAF
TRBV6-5	ASSYSGGELF
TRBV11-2	ASSPGLAGAQETQY
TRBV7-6	ASSLGLAGVGYEQY
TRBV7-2	ASSFTSGGRDTQY
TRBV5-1	ASSLSQGVEKLF
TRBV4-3	ASSQGPSGGPYEQY
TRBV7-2	ASSPLAGVTSDTQY
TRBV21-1	ASGPGQGVTNEKLF
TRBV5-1	ASSLEGQGSYNEQF
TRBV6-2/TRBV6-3	ASSYSRGTGELF
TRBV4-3	ASSQYPGGDNSYNEQF
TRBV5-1	ASSRRTGGRTEAF
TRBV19	ASSIGSGEETQY